This T cell receptor beta chain was sequenced in a study of T cell repertoires in cytomegalovirus infection. TCRdb processed the reads anew with MiXCR; each CDR3 protein has one entry. Among approximately 170,000 distinct CDR3 sequences listed, under 20% were seen once. The source of this sequence is a human donor in good health (CMV status not recorded). Some clones in this sample may be carry-over from other donors' samples. The source material was CD8+ T cells from PBMCs.

CDR3 amino acids: CSVTLPLQGEYNEQFF. The DNA of the CDR3 is TGCAGCGTTACCCTCCCCTTACAGGGAGAATACAATGAGCAGTTCTTC. The rearrangement joins TRBV29-1 to TRBJ2-1; TRBD1 is a possible D gene (6 bases). Germline V gene sequence: CDR1 SQVTM, CDR2 ANQGSEA. This CDR3 is built from 16 residues. V was trimmed by 5 bases and J by 4 bases, leaving 21 bases between them.